This T cell receptor beta chain is drawn from a study of cytomegalovirus exposure and HLA in healthy donors. Primers included in the PCR were 60 Vbeta and 13 Jbeta primers. In the source study's methods: Later reanalysis found 75 million to 100 million unique TCR beta chains, roughly 10 million of them shared. Measured with immunoSEQ multiplex PCR; TCRdb has only the in-frame clones, and not every one. V and J calls and clone size follow that table, whereas D and trimming were derived from the DNA. This table has roughly 120,000 clones, around 80% appearing once. Germline loops: CDR1 KGHSH, CDR2 LQKENI. This CDR3 is built from 16 residues. The germline V and J ends were trimmed by 3 bases and 4 bases, with 17 bases remaining between them.

This sequence joins TRBV18 and TRBJ2-3; D ambiguous. The sequence derives from a man aged 25-45 years in good health and CMV-seropositive. The sequenced sample consisted of PBMCs. CDR3 protein: CASSPQANPPADTQYF. CDR3 DNA: TGTGCCAGCTCACCTCAGGCTAACCCACCGGCAGATACGCAGTATTTT. Supplemented by reference TRBV18 and TRBJ2-3, the full variable domain reads NAGVMQNPRHLVRRRGQEARLRCSPMKGHSHVYWYRQLPEEGLKFMVYLQKENIIDESGMPKERFSAEFPKEGPSILRIQQVVRGDSAAYFCASSPQANPPADTQYFGPGTRLTVL.